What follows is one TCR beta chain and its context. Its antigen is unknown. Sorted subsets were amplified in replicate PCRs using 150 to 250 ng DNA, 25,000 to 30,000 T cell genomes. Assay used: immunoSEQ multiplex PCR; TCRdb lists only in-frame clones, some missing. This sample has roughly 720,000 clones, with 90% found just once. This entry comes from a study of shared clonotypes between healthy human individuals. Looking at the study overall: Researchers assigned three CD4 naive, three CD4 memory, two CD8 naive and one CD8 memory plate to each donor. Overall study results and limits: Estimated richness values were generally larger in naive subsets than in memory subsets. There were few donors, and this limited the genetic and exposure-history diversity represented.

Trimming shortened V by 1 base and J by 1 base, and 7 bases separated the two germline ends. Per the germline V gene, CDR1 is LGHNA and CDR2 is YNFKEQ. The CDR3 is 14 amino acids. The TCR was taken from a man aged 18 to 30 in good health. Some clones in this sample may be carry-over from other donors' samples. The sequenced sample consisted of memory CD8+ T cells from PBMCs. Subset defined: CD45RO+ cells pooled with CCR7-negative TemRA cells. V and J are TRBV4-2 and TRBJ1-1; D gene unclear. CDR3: CASSQVRQNTEAFF. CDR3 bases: TGTGCCAGCAGCCAAGTTAGACAGAACACTGAAGCTTTCTTT.